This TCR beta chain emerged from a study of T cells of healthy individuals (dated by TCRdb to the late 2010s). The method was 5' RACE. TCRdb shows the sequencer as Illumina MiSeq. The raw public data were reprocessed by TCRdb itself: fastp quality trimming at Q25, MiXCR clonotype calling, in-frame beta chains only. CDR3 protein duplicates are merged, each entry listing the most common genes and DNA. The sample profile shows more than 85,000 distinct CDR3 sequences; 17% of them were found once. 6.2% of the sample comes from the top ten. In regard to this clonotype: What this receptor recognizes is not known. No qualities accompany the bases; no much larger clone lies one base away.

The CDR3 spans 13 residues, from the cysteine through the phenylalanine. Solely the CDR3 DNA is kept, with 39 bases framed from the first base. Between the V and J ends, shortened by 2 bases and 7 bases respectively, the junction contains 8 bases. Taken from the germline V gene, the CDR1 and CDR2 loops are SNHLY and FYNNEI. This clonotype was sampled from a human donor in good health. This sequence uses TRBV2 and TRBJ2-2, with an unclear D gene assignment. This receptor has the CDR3 CASSERAIGELFF. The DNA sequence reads TGTGCCAGCAGTGAAAGGGCAATCGGGGAGCTGTTTTTT.